These 17 T cell receptor beta chains were all obtained from the same sample, sequenced in a study of T-cell memory formation after mild COVID-19. TCRdb passed the 5' RACE reads through MiXCR, listing each CDR3 protein once. The sample carries about 440,000 distinct CDR3 sequences, 20% recorded once. The sample consisted of PBMCs or a T cell subset sorted from them (not recorded which). Receptor source: an adult woman who had mild COVID-19 (a few samples of this study predate the infection). Cell type and time point are not known.

This clonotype was observed a handful of times. CDR3 coding DNA: TGTGCCAGCAGCATAGGGACAGGGGCAGATACGCAGTATTTT. Protein product: CASSIGTGADTQYF. The chain is built from TRBV7-3 and TRBJ2-3, with 10 bases fitting TRBD1. Per the germline V gene, CDR1 is SGHTA and CDR2 is FQGTGA. The junction had 3 bases not matched to a gene; V was cut back by 5 bases and J by 4 bases. The CDR3 consists of 14 residues.

Ten or more counts support this clonotype. The chain is built from TRBV12-3 or TRBV12-4 and TRBJ2-1; a possible D gene is TRBD1 (6 bases). This CDR3 spans 14 amino acids. V was clipped by 6 bases and J by 6 bases, with 15 bases between them. As DNA, the CDR3 is TGTGCCAGCAGCAGGGACAAGAGCGGCAATGAGCAGTTCTTC. Its protein product is CASSRDKSGNEQFF.

The chain carries TRBV29-1 and TRBJ1-1; perhaps TRBD1 as D (5 bases). CDR1 and CDR2 (germline): SQVTM, ANQGSEA. CDR3 length equals 12 residues. The V gene lost 4 bases and the J gene lost 9 bases, with 15 bases spanning the gap. The CDR3 coding sequence is TGCAGCGTTGGGACCGTAACAGGAAAAGCTTTCTTT. This encodes CSVGTVTGKAFF.

The chain employs TRBV30 and TRBJ1-5; D is ambiguous. CDR3 size: 13 residues. Germline V gene data show CDR1 as GTSNPN and CDR2 as SVGIG (reference sequence). Between the trimmed V and J ends, which lost 1 base and 5 bases, there was a span of 9 bases. This chain's CDR3 is CAWSENRYQPQHF. CDR3 DNA sequence: TGTGCCTGGAGTGAAAACCGGTATCAGCCCCAGCATTTT. Together with reference TRBV30 and TRBJ1-5, the CDR3 gives the full variable domain: SQTIHQWPATLVQPVGSPLSLECTVEGTSNPNLYWYRQAAGRGLQLLFYSVGIGQISSEVPQNLSASRPQDRQFILSSKKLLLSDSGFYLCAWSENRYQPQHFGDGTRLSIL.

This clonotype was counted a few times. The genes are TRBV15 and TRBJ2-3; 13 bases are a match to TRBD2. The germline gives CDR1 LNHNV, CDR2 YYDKDF (reference sequence). The trim removed 0 bases at V and 2 bases at J, leaving 2 bases unmatched. This CDR3 spans 17 amino acids. The CDR3 coding sequence is TGTGCCACCAGCAGAGAACTAGCGGGAGGGCACACAGATACGCAGTATTTT. Translating gives CATSRELAGGHTDTQYF.

This clonotype was observed many times. The CDR3 nucleotides are TGTGCCAGCAGCCCTCACTATAATTCACCCCTCCACTTT. Translated, it gives CASSPHYNSPLHF. The chain employs TRBV7-2 and TRBJ1-6; no reliable D call. The CDR3 runs to 13 residues. Germline CDR1 and CDR2: SGHTA and FQGNSA. Between the trimmed V and J ends, which lost 5 bases and 3 bases, there was a span of 5 bases.

J is TRBJ2-1 and V is TRBV12-3 or TRBV12-4; TRBD2 agrees at 14 bases. After removal of 4 bases from V and 6 bases from J, the junction contained 8 bases not matched to a gene. The CDR3 contains 17 residues. The CDR3 coding sequence is TGTGCCAGCAGTTGGACTAGCGGGGGGTCTCGACGCAATGAGCAGTTCTTC. Amino acid sequence: CASSWTSGGSRRNEQFF.

This clonotype turned up a few times. The chain couples TRBV12-3 or TRBV12-4 to TRBJ1-1, with D uncertain. V lost 6 bases to trimming and J lost 8 bases, with 10 bases between them. The CDR3 is 11 amino acids. The CDR3 sequence is CASREREEAFF. The CDR3 DNA sequence: TGTGCCAGCAGGGAGAGGGAAGAAGCTTTCTTT.

This clonotype was seen more than once but under ten times. This chain uses TRBV25-1 with TRBJ1-1; D gene ambiguous. Germline CDR1 is MGHDK and CDR2 is SYGVNS. Trimming cost V 4 bases and J 1 base, with 25 bases left between them. The CDR3 loop spans 19 amino acids. The DNA of the CDR3 is TGTGCCAGCAGTGGGTTCGGCAGGACGGGTGGCTATTGGAACACTGAAGCTTTCTTT. Translated: CASSGFGRTGGYWNTEAFF.

Only one count was recorded for this clonotype. The chain carries TRBV6-2 or TRBV6-3 and TRBJ1-5; D is perhaps TRBD1 (5 bases). Germline loops: CDR1 MNHEY, CDR2 SVGEGT. The CDR3 length is 14 residues. The germline V and J ends were trimmed by 6 bases and 3 bases, with 12 bases remaining between them. This CDR3 reads CASRRNGHNQPQHF. The CDR3 region has the DNA TGTGCCAGCAGGAGAAACGGACACAATCAGCCCCAGCATTTT.

There are a few counts of this clonotype. The chain is built from TRBV12-3 or TRBV12-4 and TRBJ2-7, with a possible D match to TRBD2 (7 bases). The CDR3 sequence is 14 residues long. The V and J ends lost 3 bases and 4 bases respectively, with 13 bases between them. The chain's CDR3 is CASSFAGARYEQYF. CDR3 coding DNA: TGTGCCAGCAGTTTTGCGGGGGCAAGGTACGAGCAGTACTTC.

This clonotype was observed a few times. The chain joins TRBV5-1 to TRBJ2-2; 8 nucleotides line up with TRBD2. The CDR3 is made up of 16 amino acids. V was clipped by 1 base and J by 1 base; unmatched bases: 3. CDR1 and CDR2 from the germline V gene are SGHRS and YFSETQ. CDR3 nucleotide sequence: TGCGCCAGCAGCTTGCAGGCGGGGGGGAACACCGGGGAGCTGTTTTTT. Translated, it gives CASSLQAGGNTGELFF.

This clonotype was counted between two and nine times. J is TRBJ1-1 and V is TRBV4-1; TRBD1 is a possible D gene (6 bases). The CDR3 runs to 15 residues. Germline CDR1 is MGHRA and CDR2 is YSYEKL. V lost 1 base, J lost 4 bases, and 13 bases lay in between. The CDR3 spells CASSQVTGGPTEAFF. CDR3 DNA sequence: TGCGCCAGCAGCCAAGTTACTGGGGGCCCCACTGAAGCTTTCTTT.

Only a few counts were recorded for this clonotype. The rearrangement links TRBV12-3 or TRBV12-4 to TRBJ1-1, with D uncertain. The CDR3 length is 14 residues. Trimming cost V 8 bases and J 3 bases, with 16 bases left between them. This CDR3 is CASAPGVWDTEAFF. DNA for the CDR3: TGTGCCAGCGCCCCCGGTGTTTGGGACACTGAAGCTTTCTTT.

This clonotype has a handful of counts. The chain couples TRBV29-1 to TRBJ1-1; TRBD1 is a possible D gene (6 bases). This CDR3 is 12 amino acids long. V shed 7 bases and J shed 6 bases, with 15 bases lying between them. The germline gives CDR1 SQVTM, CDR2 ANQGSEA. In DNA form, the CDR3 reads TGCAGCGCCAGAGACGGACAGTCTGAAGCTTTCTTT. It translates to CSARDGQSEAFF.

This sequence joins TRBV4-1 and TRBJ2-1, with 10 bases fitting TRBD2. Losses at the gene ends were 1 base for V and 7 bases for J; bases not matched to a gene: 7. CDR1 is MGHRA, CDR2 YSYEKL, per germline. CDR3 length: 16 amino acids. The CDR3 DNA follows: TGCGCCAGCAGCCAAGTATCAGCGGGGGGGCAAAATGAGCAGTTCTTC. Amino acids: CASSQVSAGGQNEQFF.

This clonotype was observed a few times. The gene calls are TRBV12-3 or TRBV12-4 and TRBJ1-3; no clear D gene. Trimming took 2 bases from V and 4 from J, leaving 18 bases between them. This CDR3 comprises 17 residues. The CDR3 protein is CASSLNRNSPLGNTIYF. DNA of the CDR3: TGTGCCAGCAGTTTAAACAGAAACAGTCCCTTGGGAAACACCATATATTTT.